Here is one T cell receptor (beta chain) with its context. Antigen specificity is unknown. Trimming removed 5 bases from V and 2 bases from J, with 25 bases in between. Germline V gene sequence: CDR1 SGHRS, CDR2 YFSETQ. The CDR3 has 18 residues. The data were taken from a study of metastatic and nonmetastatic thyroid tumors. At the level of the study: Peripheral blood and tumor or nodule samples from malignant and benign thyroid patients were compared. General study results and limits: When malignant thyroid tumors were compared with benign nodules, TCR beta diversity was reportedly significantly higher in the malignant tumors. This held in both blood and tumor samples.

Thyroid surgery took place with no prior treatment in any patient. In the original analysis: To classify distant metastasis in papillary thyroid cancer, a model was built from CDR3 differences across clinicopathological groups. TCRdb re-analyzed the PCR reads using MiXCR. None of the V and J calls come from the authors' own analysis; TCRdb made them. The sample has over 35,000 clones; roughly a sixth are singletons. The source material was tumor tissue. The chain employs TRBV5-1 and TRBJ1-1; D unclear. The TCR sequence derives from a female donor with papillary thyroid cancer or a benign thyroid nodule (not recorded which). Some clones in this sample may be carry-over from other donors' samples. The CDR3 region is CASRPRQPSKTINTEAFF. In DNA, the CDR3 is TGCGCCAGCAGACCTCGGCAGCCCTCTAAGACCATTAACACTGAAGCTTTCTTT.